One and the same sample provided the 17 T cell receptor beta chains below, sequenced in a study of T cells in women clearing cervical HPV infection. Data came from immunoSEQ multiplex PCR; TCRdb stores just in-frame clones and leaves some out. Its clone listing holds roughly 12,000 clones. The sequenced sample was blood buffy coat. The receptors were gathered from a woman between 18 and 70 years old with a cervical HPV16 infection that either progressed to CIN3+ or cleared (not recorded which).

Remarks on this clone: The read terminates 3 residues before the CDR3 end, so the remaining end is supplied by the germline J gene. The chain links TRBV7-9 to TRBJ1-2; 7 nucleotides agree with TRBD1. CDR1 and CDR2 from the germline V gene are SEHNR and FQNEAQ (reference sequence). The CDR3 contains 15 residues. CDR3 DNA (partial): TGTGCCAGCAGCTTAGATTTGTCCGGGACAGAGGGC. The encoded protein is CASSLDLSGTEG. The entire CDR3 protein reads CASSLDLSGTEGYTF.

Remarks on this clone: The CDR3 goes on 3 residues after the read ends, and that part is filled in from the germline J gene. This chain links TRBV5-4 with TRBJ1-1; D call uncertain. V was pared by 1 base and J by 0 bases, with 4 bases between. The V gene's germline CDR1 is SGHNT and CDR2 YYREEE (reference sequence). The CDR3 runs 13 residues. Here the CDR3 reads CASSLSLNTEAFF. CDR3 DNA (partial): TGTGCCAGCAGCTTGTCATTGAACACTGAA.

Its frequency marks this clone as medium-sized (0.01 to 0.1%). The read ends 3 residues early relative to the CDR3; the germline J gene fills the gap. The chain combines TRBV19 with TRBJ1-1, with a weak D call TRBD1 (6 bases). The germline V gene has CDR1 LNHDA and CDR2 SQIVND (reference sequence). Trimming removed 11 bases from V and 4 bases from J, with 14 bases in between. CDR3 size: 12 residues. The sequenced CDR3 bases are TGTGCCTGTGGACAGTCCCGCACTGAA. It specifies CACGQSRTE. The entire CDR3 protein reads CACGQSRTEAFF. The whole variable domain, filled in from reference TRBV19 and TRBJ1-1, reads DGGITQSPKYLFRKEGQNVTLSCEQNLNHDAMYWYRQDPGQGLRLIYYSQIVNDFQKGDIAEGYSVSREKKESFPLTVTSAQKNPTAFYLCACGQSRTEAFFGQGTRLTVV.

In regard to this clone: Read data end 3 residues before the CDR3 end; the end is taken from the germline J gene. J is TRBJ2-7 and V is TRBV23-1; 11 nucleotides match TRBD2. TRBV23-1 is an ORF, and what it does is uncertain. The junction had 8 bases not matched to a gene; V was cut back by 6 bases and J by 4 bases. The CDR3 has 15 amino acids. CDR3 DNA (partial): TGCGCCAGCAGCCTGGCACTAGCGGGGGCGTACGAG. Its translation: CASSLALAGAYE. The entire CDR3 sequence reads CASSLALAGAYEQYF.

A remark on this clone: Read sequence stops 3 residues before the CDR3 end, and the germline J gene provides the missing end. The genes are TRBV5-4 and TRBJ2-1; 9 bases agree with TRBD2. This CDR3 has 14 amino acids. CDR1 is SGHNT, CDR2 YYREEE, per germline (reference sequence). V lost 2 bases, J lost 4 bases, and 1 base stayed unmatched. The sequenced CDR3 bases are TGTGCCAGCAGCTTAACTAGCGGGTACAATGAG. Protein sequence: CASSLTSGYNE. The full CDR3 is CASSLTSGYNEQFF. The full variable domain, its missing parts supplied by reference TRBV5-4 and TRBJ2-1, is ETGVTQSPTHLIKTRGQQVTLRCSSQSGHNTVSWYQQALGQGPQFIFQYYREEENGRGNFPPRFSGLQFPNYSSELNVNALELDDSALYLCASSLTSGYNEQFFGPGTRLTVL.

Notes on this clone: Sequencing ends 3 residues short of the CDR3 end; the germline J gene provides the rest. The chain links TRBV14 to TRBJ1-2; TRBD1 is a possible D gene (5 bases). CDR1 is SGHDN and CDR2 is FVKESK in the germline V gene. Trimming removed 1 base at V and 4 bases at J, with 10 bases between. This CDR3 is 14 amino acids long. The DNA read from the CDR3 is TGTGCCAGCAGCCAAGTGAGGGGCAGCTATGGC. Translation gives CASSQVRGSYG. The CDR3 as a whole reads CASSQVRGSYGYTF.

Concerning this clone: The sequenced fragment ends 3 residues before the CDR3 boundary, so the rest is inferred from the germline J gene. The chain carries TRBV2 and TRBJ2-1; tentative D call: TRBD1 (5 bases). Germline V gene lookup returns CDR1 SNHLY and CDR2 FYNNEI. Trimming shortened V by 4 bases and J by 5 bases, and 15 bases separated the two germline ends. There are 15 residues in the CDR3. The CDR3 DNA, read in part, is TGTGCCAGCAGTGGGTCATACAGGAGCGACAATGAG. Encoded protein: CASSGSYRSDNE. The entire CDR3 protein is CASSGSYRSDNEQFF.

About this clone itself: The DNA ends 3 residues before the CDR3 does, and the rest of the CDR3 is filled in from the germline J gene. The chain carries TRBV6-1 and TRBJ1-6; 8 nucleotides align to TRBD1. V was pared by 4 bases and J by 8 bases, with 1 base of the junction left unmatched. There are 13 residues in the CDR3. In germline, CDR1 is MNHNS, CDR2 SASEGT. CDR3 protein: CASSVDRDSPLHF. The CDR3 bases that were read are TGTGCCAGCAGTGTGGACAGGGATTCACCC.

With regard to this clone: Sequencing ends 3 residues short of the CDR3 end; the germline J gene provides the rest. The chain joins TRBV18 to TRBJ2-2, with D perhaps TRBD1 (5 bases). This CDR3 is 14 amino acids long. Between the trimmed V and J ends, which lost 6 bases and 6 bases, there was a span of 14 bases. CDR1 and CDR2 from the germline V gene are KGHSH and LQKENI. The sequenced CDR3 bases are TGTGCCAGCTCCGTCTCAGGGTCCCCCGGGGAG. The encoded protein is CASSVSGSPGE. The full CDR3 is CASSVSGSPGELFF.

Concerning this clone itself: With the read ending 3 residues before the CDR3 end, the germline J gene is used to fill in that end. V gene TRBV29-1 combines with J gene TRBJ2-1; 15 nucleotides agree with TRBD2. Losses at the gene ends were 6 bases for V and 8 bases for J; bases not matched to a gene: 2. Looked up from germline, CDR1 is SQVTM and CDR2 is ANQGSEA. The CDR3 runs 13 residues. CDR3 protein: CSVRTSGGDEQFF. The covered CDR3 bases are TGCAGCGTGCGGACTAGCGGGGGGGATGAG.

The CDR3: CASSDQGIYEQYF. CDR3 DNA (partial): TGCGCCAGCAGTGATCAGGGAATCTACGAG. The chain recombines TRBV10-2 with TRBJ2-7; TRBD1 is a possible D gene (5 bases). With the read ending 3 residues before the CDR3 end, the germline J gene is used to fill in that end. V lost 3 bases to trimming and J lost 3 bases, with 9 bases between them. CDR1 and CDR2 from the germline V gene are WSHSY and SAAADI. This CDR3 spans 13 amino acids.

On this clone itself: Coverage ceases 3 residues before the CDR3 finishes, and the germline J gene fills in the end. The chain employs TRBV6-1 and TRBJ1-4; 10 nucleotides match TRBD1. V was pared by 3 bases and J by 5 bases, with 6 bases of the junction left unmatched. Germline V lookup: CDR1 MNHNS, CDR2 SASEGT. The CDR3 has 16 amino acids. The CDR3 reads CASSEGWGQGNEKLFF. The DNA read from the CDR3 is TGTGCCAGCAGTGAGGGTTGGGGACAGGGGAATGAAAAA.

The CDR3 DNA, read in part, is TGTGCCAGCAGCACCAGCGGGGGTGAG. It encodes CASSTSGGE. The complete CDR3 sequence is CASSTSGGEQFF. The chain is built from TRBV7-9 and TRBJ2-1, with TRBD2 matching over 8 bases. The read gets to within 3 residues of the CDR3 end, and the germline J gene fills in the rest. Germline CDR1 is SEHNR and CDR2 is FQNEAQ (reference sequence). The CDR3 has 12 amino acids. The ends lost 5 bases at V and 9 bases at J; junction bases unmatched: 3.

The CDR3 is CASSLADLGTDTQYF. The part of the CDR3 DNA that was read is TGTGCCAGCAGCTTGGCCGATCTAGGCACAGATACG. V is TRBV5-5 and J is TRBJ2-3; D is unresolved. The CDR3 end lies 3 residues beyond the end of the read and is filled in from the germline J gene. The CDR3 contains 15 residues. CDR1 SGHKS and CDR2 YYEKEE come from the germline V gene (reference sequence). Trimming removed 0 bases at V and 1 base at J, with 9 bases between.

A word on this clone: The read stops 3 residues short of the end of the CDR3; the missing end is completed from the germline J gene. This rearrangement joins TRBV13 to TRBJ2-1, with 7 bases matching TRBD2. After removal of 8 bases from V and 5 bases from J, the junction contained 18 bases not matched to a gene. The CDR3 runs to 17 residues. Germline V gives CDR1 PRHDT, CDR2 FYEKMQ (reference sequence). The covered CDR3 bases are TGTGCCAGCGGGGGGAGGGCTAGCGGACCACTTAACAATGAG. Amino acid sequence: CASGGRASGPLNNE. The whole CDR3 reads CASGGRASGPLNNEQFF.

Regarding this clone: Sequencing ends 3 residues short of the CDR3 end; the germline J gene provides the rest. The V gene is TRBV2, the J gene TRBJ1-5; tentative D call: TRBD1 (6 bases). Germline CDR1 SNHLY, CDR2 FYNNEI. CDR3 length: 13 residues. The V end was cut by 5 bases, the J end by 4 bases, with 9 bases between. CDR3: CASSRTVNQPQHF. The covered CDR3 bases are TGTGCCAGCAGTCGGACAGTGAATCAGCCC.

As concerns this clone: The CDR3 extends 3 residues past the end of the read, so its final part is completed from the germline J gene. This rearrangement joins TRBV7-3 to TRBJ2-1; the D gene is possibly TRBD2 (5 bases). The V and J ends lost 3 bases and 0 bases respectively, with 12 bases between them. The CDR3 loop spans 16 amino acids. In germline, CDR1 is SGHTA, CDR2 FQGTGA. CDR3 bases read: TGTGCCAGCAGCTTCTGGTCGGCGGGCTCCTACAATGAG. It codes for CASSFWSAGSYNE. The CDR3 reads in full as CASSFWSAGSYNEQFF.